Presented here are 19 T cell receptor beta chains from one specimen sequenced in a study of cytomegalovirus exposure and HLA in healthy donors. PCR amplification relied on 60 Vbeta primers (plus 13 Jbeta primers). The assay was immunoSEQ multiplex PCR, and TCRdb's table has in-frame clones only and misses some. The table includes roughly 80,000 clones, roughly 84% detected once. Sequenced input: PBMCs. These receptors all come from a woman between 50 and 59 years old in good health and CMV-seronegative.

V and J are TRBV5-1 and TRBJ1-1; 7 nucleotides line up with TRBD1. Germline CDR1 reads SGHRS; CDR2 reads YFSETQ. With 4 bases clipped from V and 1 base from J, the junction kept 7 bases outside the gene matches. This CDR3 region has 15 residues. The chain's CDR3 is CASSAIEGANTEAFF. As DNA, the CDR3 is TGCGCCAGCAGCGCCATTGAGGGGGCGAACACTGAAGCTTTCTTT.

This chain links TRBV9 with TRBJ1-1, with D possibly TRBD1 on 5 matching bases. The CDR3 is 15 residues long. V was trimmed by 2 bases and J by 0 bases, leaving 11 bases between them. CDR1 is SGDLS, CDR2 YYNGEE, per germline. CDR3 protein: CASSVKTDLNTEAFF. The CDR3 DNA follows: TGTGCCAGCAGCGTTAAGACAGATTTGAACACTGAAGCTTTCTTT.

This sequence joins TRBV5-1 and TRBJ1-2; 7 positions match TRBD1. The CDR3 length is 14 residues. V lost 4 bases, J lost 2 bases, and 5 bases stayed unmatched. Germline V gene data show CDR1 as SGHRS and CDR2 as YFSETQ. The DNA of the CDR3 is TGCGCCAGCAGCGAGACAGGGTCGAACTATGGCTACACCTTC. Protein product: CASSETGSNYGYTF.

CDR3 bases: TGTGCCAGCAGCCAAGATCACGGGTTTAGCAATCAGCCCCAGCATTTT. Residues: CASSQDHGFSNQPQHF. This chain links TRBV4-2 with TRBJ1-5; D is undetermined. Germline lookup yields CDR1 LGHNA and CDR2 YNFKEQ. This CDR3 contains 16 residues. Trimming pared 0 bases from V and 0 bases from J, leaving 9 bases between.

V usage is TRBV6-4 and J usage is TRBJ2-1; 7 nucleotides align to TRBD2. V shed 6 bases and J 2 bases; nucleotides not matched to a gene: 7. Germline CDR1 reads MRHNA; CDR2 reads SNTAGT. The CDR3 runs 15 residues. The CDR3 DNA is TGTGCCAGCAGGAAGACTAGCAGGGCCTACAATGAGCAGTTCTTC. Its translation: CASRKTSRAYNEQFF.

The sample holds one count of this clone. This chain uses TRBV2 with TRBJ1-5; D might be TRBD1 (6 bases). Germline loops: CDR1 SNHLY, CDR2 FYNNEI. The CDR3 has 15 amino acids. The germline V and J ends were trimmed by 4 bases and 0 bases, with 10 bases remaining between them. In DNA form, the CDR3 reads TGTGCCAGCAGTGCGGACAGTTATAGCAATCAGCCCCAGCATTTT. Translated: CASSADSYSNQPQHF.

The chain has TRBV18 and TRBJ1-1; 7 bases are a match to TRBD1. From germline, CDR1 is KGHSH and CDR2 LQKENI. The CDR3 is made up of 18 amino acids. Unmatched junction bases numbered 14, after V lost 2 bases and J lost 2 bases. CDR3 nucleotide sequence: TGTGCCAGCTCACCAAGGGATTTTGGAGGGGGCTTAAACACTGAAGCTTTCTTT. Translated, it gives CASSPRDFGGGLNTEAFF. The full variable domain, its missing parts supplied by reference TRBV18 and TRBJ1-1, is NAGVMQNPRHLVRRRGQEARLRCSPMKGHSHVYWYRQLPEEGLKFMVYLQKENIIDESGMPKERFSAEFPKEGPSILRIQQVVRGDSAAYFCASSPRDFGGGLNTEAFFGQGTRLTVV.

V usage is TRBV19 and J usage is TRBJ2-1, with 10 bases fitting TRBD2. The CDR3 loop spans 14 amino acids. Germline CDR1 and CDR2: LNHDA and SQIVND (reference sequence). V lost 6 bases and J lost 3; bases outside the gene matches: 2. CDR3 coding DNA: TGTGCCAGTAGAGGACTAGCGGACTACAATGAGCAGTTCTTC. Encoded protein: CASRGLADYNEQFF. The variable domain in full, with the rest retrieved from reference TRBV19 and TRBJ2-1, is DGGITQSPKYLFRKEGQNVTLSCEQNLNHDAMYWYRQDPGQGLRLIYYSQIVNDFQKGDIAEGYSVSREKKESFPLTVTSAQKNPTAFYLCASRGLADYNEQFFGPGTRLTVL.

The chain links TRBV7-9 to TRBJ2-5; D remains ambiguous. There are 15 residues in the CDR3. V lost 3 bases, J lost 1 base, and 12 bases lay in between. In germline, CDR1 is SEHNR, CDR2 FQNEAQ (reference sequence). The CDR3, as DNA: TGTGCCAGCAGCTTCCCTTCTAGTTCCCAAGAGACCCAGTACTTC. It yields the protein CASSFPSSSQETQYF. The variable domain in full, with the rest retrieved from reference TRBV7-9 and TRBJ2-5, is DTGVSQNPRHKITKRGQNVTFRCDPISEHNRLYWYRQTLGQGPEFLTYFQNEAQLEKSRLLSDRFSAERPKGSFSTLEIQRTEQGDSAMYLCASSFPSSSQETQYFGPGTRLLVL.

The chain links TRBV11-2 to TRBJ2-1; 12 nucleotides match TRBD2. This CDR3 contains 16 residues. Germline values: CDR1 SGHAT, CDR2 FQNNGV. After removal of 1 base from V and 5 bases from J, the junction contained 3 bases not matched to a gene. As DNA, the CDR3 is TGTGCCAGCAGCTTAGGTACTAGCGGGAGGCACAATGAGCAGTTCTTC. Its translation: CASSLGTSGRHNEQFF.

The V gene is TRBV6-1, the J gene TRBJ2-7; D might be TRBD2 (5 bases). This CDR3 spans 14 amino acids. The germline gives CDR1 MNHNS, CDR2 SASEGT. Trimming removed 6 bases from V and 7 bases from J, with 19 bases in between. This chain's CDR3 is CASRGSSRGWEQYF. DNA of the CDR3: TGTGCCAGCAGAGGGAGTTCTCGAGGTTGGGAGCAGTACTTC.

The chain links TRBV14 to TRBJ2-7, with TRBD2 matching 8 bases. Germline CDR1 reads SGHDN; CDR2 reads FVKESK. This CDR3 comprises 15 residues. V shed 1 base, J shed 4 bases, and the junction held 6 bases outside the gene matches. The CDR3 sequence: CASSQGGAGVYEQYF. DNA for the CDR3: TGTGCCAGCAGCCAAGGGGGAGCGGGGGTTTACGAGCAGTACTTC.

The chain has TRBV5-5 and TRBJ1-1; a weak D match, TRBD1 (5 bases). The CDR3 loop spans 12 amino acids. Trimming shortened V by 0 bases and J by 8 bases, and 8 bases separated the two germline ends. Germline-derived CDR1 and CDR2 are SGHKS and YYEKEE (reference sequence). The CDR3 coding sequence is TGTGCCAGCAGCTTGGGGACATCCGAAGCTTTCTTT. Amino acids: CASSLGTSEAFF.

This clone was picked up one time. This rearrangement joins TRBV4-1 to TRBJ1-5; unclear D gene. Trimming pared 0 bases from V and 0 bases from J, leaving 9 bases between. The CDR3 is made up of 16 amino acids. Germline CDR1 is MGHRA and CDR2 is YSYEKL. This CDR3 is CASSQEVSNSNQPQHF. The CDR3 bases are TGCGCCAGCAGCCAAGAGGTTTCTAATAGCAATCAGCCCCAGCATTTT.

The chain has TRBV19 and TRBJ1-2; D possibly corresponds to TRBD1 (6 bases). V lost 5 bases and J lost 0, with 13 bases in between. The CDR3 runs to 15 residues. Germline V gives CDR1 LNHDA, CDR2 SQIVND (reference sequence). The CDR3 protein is CASSHRQEANYGYTF. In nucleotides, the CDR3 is TGTGCCAGTAGTCACCGACAGGAAGCTAACTATGGCTACACCTTC.

In DNA, the CDR3 is TGTGCCAGCAAGGGGTCTGGAAACACCATATATTTT. Its translation: CASKGSGNTIYF. The chain joins TRBV27 to TRBJ1-3, with TRBD1 as a possible D gene (5 bases). CDR3 length equals 12 residues. CDR1 and CDR2 from the germline V gene are MNHEY and SMNVEV (reference sequence). Trimming removed 7 bases at V and 1 base at J, with 5 bases between.

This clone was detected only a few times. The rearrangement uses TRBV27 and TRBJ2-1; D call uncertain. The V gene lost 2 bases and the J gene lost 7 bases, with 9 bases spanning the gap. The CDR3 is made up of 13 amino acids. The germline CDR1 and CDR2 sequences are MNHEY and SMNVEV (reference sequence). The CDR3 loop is CASSLHLRNEQFF. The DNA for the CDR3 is TGTGCCAGCAGTTTACATCTTCGGAATGAGCAGTTCTTC.

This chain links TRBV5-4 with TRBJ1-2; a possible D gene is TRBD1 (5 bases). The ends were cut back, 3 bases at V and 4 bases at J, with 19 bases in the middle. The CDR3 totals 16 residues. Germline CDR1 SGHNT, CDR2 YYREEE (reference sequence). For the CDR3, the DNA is TGTGCCAGCAGCTCGGCGGGGGTCGGGGGGGGCTATGGCTACACCTTC. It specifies CASSSAGVGGGYGYTF.

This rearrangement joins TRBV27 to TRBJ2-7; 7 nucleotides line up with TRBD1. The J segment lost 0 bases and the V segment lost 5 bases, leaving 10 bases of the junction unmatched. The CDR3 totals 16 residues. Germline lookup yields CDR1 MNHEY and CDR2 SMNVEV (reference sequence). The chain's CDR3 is CASSPSGTASSYEQYV. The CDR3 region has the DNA TGTGCCAGCAGTCCTTCCGGGACAGCGAGCTCCTACGAGCAGTACGTC.